Presented here are 24 T cell receptor beta chains from one specimen sequenced in a study of T cell repertoires in cytomegalovirus infection. Their cognate antigens are unknown. In TCRdb, the reads were re-called with MiXCR into one record per CDR3 protein. Of approximately 270,000 distinct CDR3 sequences in the sample, approximately 22% were seen once. Sequenced material: cultured PBMCs, taken from culture after CMV antigen stimulation. Source of these receptors: a human donor in good health (CMV status not recorded). Some clones in this sample may be carry-over from other donors' samples.

This clonotype came up many times. V usage is TRBV7-6 and J usage is TRBJ1-5; 7 nucleotides line up with TRBD1. CDR3 length: 15 residues. V lost 6 bases, J lost 5 bases, and 10 bases stayed unmatched. The germline CDR1 and CDR2 sequences are SGHVS and FNYEAQ. CDR3 DNA sequence: TGTGCCAGCAGGGAAGGGACAGCCGATCATCAGCCCCAGCATTTT. As protein: CASREGTADHQPQHF.

This chain joins TRBV20-1 and TRBJ2-5, with D possibly matching TRBD2 (6 bases). This CDR3 is 14 amino acids long. The germline V and J ends were trimmed by 3 bases and 2 bases, with 13 bases remaining between them. Per germline, CDR1 DFQATT and CDR2 SNEGSKA (reference sequence). The CDR3 DNA reads TGCAGTGCTAGGACGTGGGGGGTTCAAGAGACCCAGTACTTC. Protein: CSARTWGVQETQYF.

In its sample, this clonotype was seen a few times. In DNA form, the CDR3 reads TGTGCCAGTGCTCTGACAGGGGACCACTATGGCTACACCTTC. This translates into CASALTGDHYGYTF. The chain couples TRBV12-3 or TRBV12-4 to TRBJ1-2, with 8 positions matching TRBD1. Trimming took 9 bases from V and 3 from J; bases not matched to a gene: 9. The CDR3 runs 14 residues.

The V and J genes are TRBV29-1 and TRBJ2-7; D may correspond to TRBD1 or TRBD2 (6 bases each). CDR1 SQVTM and CDR2 ANQGSEA come from the germline V gene. Trimming took off 5 bases at V and 6 bases at J, with 14 bases between the two ends. The CDR3 is made up of 12 amino acids. CDR3 in DNA: TGCAGCGTTATTCTAGGAGGGGGCGAGCAGTACTTC. It encodes CSVILGGGEQYF.

This chain joins TRBV19 and TRBJ2-1; TRBD2 aligns across 9 bases. The length of the CDR3 is 14 residues. J gave up 8 bases and V 3 bases, and 5 bases lay outside the gene matches. Germline V gene data show CDR1 as LNHDA and CDR2 as SQIVND (reference sequence). The CDR3 here is CASSIISGSDEQFF. CDR3 DNA: TGTGCCAGTAGTATTATTAGCGGGAGTGATGAGCAGTTCTTC.

The rearrangement joins TRBV20-1 to TRBJ1-4; 7 nucleotides align to TRBD1. The CDR3 has 14 amino acids. Germline V gives CDR1 DFQATT, CDR2 SNEGSKA (reference sequence). V lost 6 bases, J lost 5 bases, and 9 bases stayed unmatched. The CDR3 nucleotides read TGCAGTGCGAGGACCCGGGACAGCAATGAAAAACTGTTTTTT. The encoded protein is CSARTRDSNEKLFF.

This clonotype was observed at least ten times. The chain combines TRBV24-1 with TRBJ2-3; D is undetermined. CDR3 size: 15 residues. Trimming cost V 3 bases and J 4 bases, with 13 bases left between them. Germline-derived CDR1 and CDR2 are KGHDR and SFDVKD. The CDR3 sequence: CATSDLARAADTQYF. CDR3 bases: TGTGCCACCAGTGATCTGGCAAGGGCGGCAGATACGCAGTATTTT.

The chain combines TRBV6-1 with TRBJ2-7; possibly TRBD2 for D (6 bases). Germline lookup yields CDR1 MNHNS and CDR2 SASEGT. V was clipped by 5 bases and J by 1 base, with 18 bases between them. This CDR3 has 16 amino acids. The CDR3 region is CASSFLYLAESYEQYF. The DNA of the CDR3 is TGTGCCAGCAGTTTTCTCTACTTAGCGGAATCCTACGAGCAGTACTTC.

This clonotype was seen a handful of times. The CDR3 nucleotides are TGTGCCAGCGGGTCCGGGGGATCTGCCTACGAGCAGTACTTC. Encoded protein: CASGSGGSAYEQYF. The chain combines TRBV7-8 with TRBJ2-7; D may be TRBD2 (6 bases). This CDR3 has 14 amino acids. Germline values: CDR1 SGHVS, CDR2 FQNEAQ. With 8 bases removed from V and 2 bases from J, the gap between germline ends came to 16 bases.

This clonotype was seen many times. This chain uses TRBV4-3 with TRBJ2-3; D call uncertain. V dropped 0 bases and J dropped 5 bases, with 15 bases sitting between them. The CDR3 is 16 residues long. Germline loops: CDR1 LGHNA, CDR2 YSLEER. Here the CDR3 DNA reads TGCGCCAGCAGCCAAGATATGGCTCCTACCCTAGATACGCAGTATTTT. Protein sequence: CASSQDMAPTLDTQYF.

This CDR3 is CASSPWGQETQYF. The CDR3 nucleotides read TGTGCCAGCAGTCCTTGGGGCCAAGAGACCCAGTACTTC. V gene TRBV12-3 or TRBV12-4 combines with J gene TRBJ2-5, with D unclear. The CDR3 loop spans 13 amino acids. V was shortened by 5 bases and J by 1 base, with 8 bases between the two germline ends.

There are many counts of this clonotype. This sequence joins TRBV6-5 and TRBJ1-4; 7 bases are a match to TRBD1. V shed 2 bases, J shed 5 bases, and the junction held 11 bases outside the gene matches. There are 17 residues in the CDR3. Germline V lookup: CDR1 MNHEY, CDR2 SVGAGI. The DNA for the CDR3 is TGTGCCAGCAGTTACCGGAAGGCAGGGGGTTGGAATGAAAAACTGTTTTTT. This codes for CASSYRKAGGWNEKLFF.

This rearrangement joins TRBV29-1 to TRBJ1-3; TRBD1 matches at 8 bases. Germline V lookup: CDR1 SQVTM, CDR2 ANQGSEA. There are 14 residues in the CDR3. The junction had 5 bases not matched to a gene; V was cut back by 7 bases and J by 0 bases. This chain's CDR3 is CSGVTGASGNTIYF. CDR3 nucleotides: TGCAGCGGGGTGACAGGGGCCTCTGGAAACACCATATATTTT.

The rearrangement links TRBV12-3 or TRBV12-4 to TRBJ2-4; D remains ambiguous. The CDR3 consists of 13 residues. V lost 5 bases and J lost 9, with 14 bases in between. Here the CDR3 reads CASSPRPLVIQYF. In DNA, the CDR3 is TGTGCCAGCAGTCCCCGACCTCTCGTCATTCAGTACTTC.

The chain links TRBV6-8 to TRBJ2-6, with D perhaps TRBD1 (5 bases). CDR1 and CDR2 from the germline V gene are MNHGY and SAAAGT. The germline V and J ends were trimmed by 7 bases and 0 bases, with 16 bases remaining between them. The length of the CDR3 is 17 residues. CDR3: CASTPPRVNSGANVLTF. CDR3 coding DNA: TGTGCCAGCACCCCCCCCAGGGTTAACTCTGGGGCCAACGTCCTGACTTTC.

This clonotype was counted many times. The chain carries TRBV12-3 or TRBV12-4 and TRBJ2-5; no reliable D call. V was cut by 3 bases and J by 5 bases, with 7 bases left in between. This CDR3 comprises 12 residues. CDR3 nucleotides: TGTGCCAGCAGTTTTCCCAGTGAGACCCAGTACTTC. Protein sequence: CASSFPSETQYF.

At least ten counts were recorded for this clonotype. V is TRBV7-9 and J is TRBJ2-5; possibly TRBD2 for D (6 bases). Germline V gives CDR1 SEHNR, CDR2 FQNEAQ (reference sequence). The CDR3 spans 13 residues. V was shortened by 6 bases and J by 4 bases, with 12 bases between the two germline ends. The CDR3 sequence: CASRPDGGETQYF. CDR3 sequence (DNA): TGTGCCAGCAGACCAGACGGGGGAGAGACCCAGTACTTC. The entire variable domain, with the rest obtained from reference TRBV7-9 and TRBJ2-5, is as follows: DTGVSQNPRHKITKRGQNVTFRCDPISEHNRLYWYRQTLGQGPEFLTYFQNEAQLEKSRLLSDRFSAERPKGSFSTLEIQRTEQGDSAMYLCASRPDGGETQYFGPGTRLLVL.

This clonotype was seen more than once but under ten times. The chain has TRBV5-4 and TRBJ2-2; 7 bases match TRBD1. The CDR3 length is 13 residues. Losses at the gene ends were 8 bases for V and 6 bases for J; bases not matched to a gene: 7. Looked up from germline, CDR1 is SGHNT and CDR2 is YYREEE (reference sequence). CDR3 residues: CARGTEGSGELFF. In nucleotides, the CDR3 is TGTGCCAGAGGGACAGAGGGATCCGGGGAGCTGTTTTTT. Together with reference TRBV5-4 and TRBJ2-2, the CDR3 gives the full variable domain: ETGVTQSPTHLIKTRGQQVTLRCSSQSGHNTVSWYQQALGQGPQFIFQYYREEENGRGNFPPRFSGLQFPNYSSELNVNALELDDSALYLCARGTEGSGELFFGEGSRLTVL.

The table lists this clonotype with many counts. This chain connects TRBV6-6 to TRBJ2-7, with D tentatively TRBD2 (5 bases). Trimming stripped 2 bases from V and 3 bases from J, with 11 bases between. CDR1 and CDR2 (germline): MNHNY, SVGAGI (reference sequence). The CDR3 has 14 residues. CDR3: CASSYLSAGYEQYF. The CDR3 DNA follows: TGTGCCAGCAGTTACCTCTCTGCGGGCTACGAGCAGTACTTC.

The sample holds a few counts of this clonotype. The chain uses TRBV19 and TRBJ1-3, with 7 bases identical to TRBD1. In germline, CDR1 is LNHDA, CDR2 SQIVND (reference sequence). V dropped 4 bases and J dropped 4; count of bases not matched to a gene: 10. The CDR3 covers 16 residues. In DNA form, the CDR3 reads TGTGCCAGTAGTACTCGACAGGGTTCGGACGGAAACACCATATATTTT. As protein: CASSTRQGSDGNTIYF.

This clonotype was observed at least ten times. A junction end diverges from the germline sequence, so it may reflect a read error. V and J are TRBV12-3 or TRBV12-4 and TRBJ1-1; D not certain. CDR3 length equals 11 residues. CDR3 sequence reads: CASSFNSEAFF. In nucleotides, the CDR3 is TGTGCCAGCAGTTTTAACAGTGAAGCTTTCTTT.

The CDR3 DNA reads TGCAGCGTTGAGGGAGCGGGACGCGAGACCCAGTACTTC. It codes for CSVEGAGRETQYF. V usage is TRBV29-1 and J usage is TRBJ2-5; the match to TRBD2 covers 7 bases. The CDR3 extends over 13 amino acids. CDR1 and CDR2 (germline): SQVTM, ANQGSEA. V lost 3 bases to trimming and J lost 5 bases; unmatched junction nucleotides: 6.

The chain uses TRBV5-4 and TRBJ2-3, with D perhaps TRBD2 (5 bases). The CDR3 consists of 22 residues. V was shortened by 0 bases and J by 0 bases, with 29 bases between the two germline ends. Germline CDR1 reads SGHNT; CDR2 reads YYREEE (reference sequence). The CDR3 loop is CASSLAHFREAEDRASTDTQYF. In nucleotides, the CDR3 is TGTGCCAGCAGCTTGGCCCACTTTCGTGAAGCGGAGGACCGTGCTAGCACAGATACGCAGTATTTT.

The chain carries TRBV7-6 and TRBJ2-1, with TRBD1 as a possible D gene (6 bases). Trimming stripped 5 bases from V and 0 bases from J, with 20 bases between. Looked up from germline, CDR1 is SGHVS and CDR2 is FNYEAQ. The CDR3 has 18 amino acids. CDR3 protein: CASSTPFGGSGSYNEQFF. The DNA of the CDR3 is TGTGCCAGCAGCACTCCTTTTGGGGGCTCGGGCTCCTACAATGAGCAGTTCTTC.